The 31 T cell receptor beta chains below come from one sample, sequenced in a study of cytomegalovirus exposure and HLA in healthy donors. Primers: 60 Vbeta forward and 13 Jbeta reverse. Here immunoSEQ multiplex PCR was the method, and the copy in TCRdb shows in-frame clones only, minus some. The sample contains about 96,000 clones, around 74% of which appear only once. The specimen was PBMCs. These TCRs come from a female donor in good health and CMV-seropositive.

Regarding this clone: The junction differs from germline at one of its ends, possibly a read error. This chain uses TRBV6-5 with TRBJ2-7; 8 nucleotides align to TRBD1. Germline V gene data show CDR1 as MNHEY and CDR2 as SVGAGI. The CDR3 totals 11 residues. Here the CDR3 reads CASRQPDRVDF. CDR3 DNA: TGTGCCAGCAGACAACCGGACAGGGTCGACTTC.

The rearrangement uses TRBV4-2 and TRBJ2-3, with 7 bases identical to TRBD1. V trimming: 1 base; J trimming: 3 bases; junction bases outside the gene matches: 7. Per germline, CDR1 LGHNA and CDR2 YNFKEQ. This CDR3 contains 16 residues. The CDR3 sequence is CASSQATRQGTDTQYF. DNA for the CDR3: TGTGCCAGCAGCCAAGCGACGCGACAGGGTACAGATACGCAGTATTTT.

This clone was seen just once. This chain uses TRBV20-1 with TRBJ2-2; D unclear. CDR1 is DFQATT and CDR2 is SNEGSKA in the germline V gene (reference sequence). V dropped 0 bases and J dropped 9 bases, with 5 bases sitting between them. CDR3 size: 11 residues. CDR3: CSAREDRELFF. CDR3 in DNA: TGCAGTGCTAGAGAAGACAGGGAGCTGTTTTTT.

This sequence joins TRBV4-2 and TRBJ2-5; 7 positions match TRBD2. Germline-derived CDR1 and CDR2 are LGHNA and YNFKEQ. V shed 1 base and J 5 bases; nucleotides not matched to a gene: 10. CDR3 length: 16 residues. CDR3 DNA: TGTGCCAGCAGCCAAGGGGAGGGGACCCCCGGGGAGACCCAGTACTTC. The encoded protein is CASSQGEGTPGETQYF.

The chain combines TRBV18 with TRBJ2-5; D unclear. The CDR3 contains 14 residues. Trimming cost V 6 bases and J 1 base, with 12 bases left between them. Germline V gene data show CDR1 as KGHSH and CDR2 as LQKENI. This chain's CDR3 is CASSPRTVQETQYF. For the CDR3, the DNA is TGTGCCAGCTCCCCAAGAACAGTCCAAGAGACCCAGTACTTC.

The chain recombines TRBV4-3 with TRBJ1-2, with 7 nucleotides matching TRBD1. The length of the CDR3 is 17 residues. CDR1 and CDR2 (germline): LGHNA, YSLEER. V dropped 1 base and J dropped 8; count of bases not matched to a gene: 16. CDR3 nucleotide sequence: TGCGCCAGCAGCCAAGTAGGAAGAGCGGAGGGGGCGCGGGGCTACACCTTC. Translated: CASSQVGRAEGARGYTF.

The chain uses TRBV6-5 and TRBJ2-5; D is possibly TRBD1 (6 bases). Trimming took 9 bases from V and 2 from J, leaving 7 bases between them. There are 11 residues in the CDR3. Germline values: CDR1 MNHEY, CDR2 SVGAGI. DNA of the CDR3: TGTGCCAGTCAGGGGCAAGAGACCCAGTACTTC. Amino acids: CASQGQETQYF.

The chain employs TRBV5-4 and TRBJ2-1; D is ambiguous. Germline CDR1 SGHNT, CDR2 YYREEE (reference sequence). V was cut by 0 bases and J by 5 bases, with 3 bases left in between. The CDR3 runs to 12 residues. The CDR3: CASSLGHNEQFF. In DNA, the CDR3 is TGTGCCAGCAGCTTGGGGCACAATGAGCAGTTCTTC.

This clone was recorded a few times. This chain joins TRBV10-3 and TRBJ2-7; 7 positions match TRBD1. Germline CDR1 ENHRY, CDR2 SYGVKD. V lost 0 bases, J lost 3 bases, and 8 bases stayed unmatched. This CDR3 has 16 amino acids. The CDR3: CAISESRFRDSYEQYF. CDR3 nucleotides: TGTGCCATCAGTGAGTCGCGGTTTCGGGACAGCTACGAGCAGTACTTC.

This chain links TRBV6-1 with TRBJ1-2, with a weak D call TRBD1 (5 bases). From germline, CDR1 is MNHNS and CDR2 SASEGT. This CDR3 is 12 amino acids long. V lost 10 bases to trimming and J lost 3 bases, with 12 bases between them. The CDR3 DNA sequence: TGTGCCACCCGGGGGTTAGACTATGGCTACACCTTC. It codes for CATRGLDYGYTF.

The chain couples TRBV11-1 to TRBJ1-2, with 8 bases that match TRBD1. The germline gives CDR1 SGHAT, CDR2 FQDESV (reference sequence). V trimming: 4 bases; J trimming: 7 bases; junction bases outside the gene matches: 5. The CDR3 runs to 13 residues. CDR3: CASSSRTGLGYTF. The CDR3, as DNA: TGTGCCAGCAGCTCCCGGACAGGGCTTGGCTACACCTTC.

DNA for the CDR3: TGTGCCAGCTCACCAAGCGCAGGGGGCACTGAAGCTTTCTTT. It is translated as CASSPSAGGTEAFF. The V and J genes are TRBV18 and TRBJ1-1, with 7 bases that match TRBD1. CDR3 length equals 14 residues. V gave up 2 bases and J gave up 4 bases; unmatched junction bases: 4. Per the germline V gene, CDR1 is KGHSH and CDR2 is LQKENI.

This clone was recorded once. V usage is TRBV9 and J usage is TRBJ2-3, with D hard to call. The CDR3 is made up of 14 amino acids. With 3 bases removed from V and 6 bases from J, the gap between germline ends came to 14 bases. Per germline, CDR1 SGDLS and CDR2 YYNGEE. The CDR3 coding sequence is TGTGCCAGCAGCGCCACGCCCAACGCGGATACGCAGTATTTT. Translated, it gives CASSATPNADTQYF.

The J gene is TRBJ2-7, the V gene TRBV7-2; possible D gene TRBD2, 5 bases. The V gene lost 5 bases and the J gene lost 5 bases, with 13 bases spanning the gap. The CDR3 length is 13 residues. Germline CDR1 and CDR2: SGHTA and FQGNSA. CDR3 amino acids: CASSLGEGDEQYF. The DNA for the CDR3 is TGTGCCAGCAGCCTCGGGGAAGGAGACGAGCAGTACTTC.

The V and J genes are TRBV28 and TRBJ2-1; 15 bases agree with TRBD2. With 5 bases clipped from V and 7 bases from J, the junction kept 9 bases outside the gene matches. CDR3 length: 17 amino acids. CDR1 MDHEN and CDR2 SYDVKM come from the germline V gene. The CDR3 DNA is TGTGCCAGCAGTCACTCGGGACTAGCGGGGGGCGGGAATGAGCAGTTCTTC. It encodes CASSHSGLAGGGNEQFF.

The chain combines TRBV7-8 with TRBJ2-7; 11 nucleotides match TRBD2. The CDR3 contains 15 residues. The ends lost 1 base at V and 5 bases at J; junction bases unmatched: 4. Germline CDR1 is SGHVS and CDR2 is FQNEAQ. CDR3 sequence: CASSLERGLADEQYF. In DNA, the CDR3 is TGTGCCAGCAGCTTAGAACGGGGACTAGCGGACGAGCAGTACTTC.

This chain connects TRBV6-5 to TRBJ2-5; possibly TRBD1 for D (5 bases). V lost 2 bases and J lost 5, with 12 bases in between. The CDR3 extends over 14 amino acids. The germline V gene encodes CDR1 MNHEY and CDR2 SVGAGI. The CDR3 sequence: CASSYSSGMETQYF. The CDR3 nucleotides are TGTGCCAGCAGTTACAGTTCAGGGATGGAGACCCAGTACTTC.

The V and J genes are TRBV10-2 and TRBJ2-5; D ambiguous. This CDR3 region has 13 residues. The germline V gene encodes CDR1 WSHSY and CDR2 SAAADI. Trimming cost V 3 bases and J 2 bases, with 7 bases left between them. CDR3 bases: TGCGCCAGCAGTGATCGCAGACAAGAGACCCAGTACTTC. Translation: CASSDRRQETQYF.

The genes are TRBV5-6 and TRBJ1-1; D is undetermined. Germline values: CDR1 SGHDT, CDR2 YYEEEE. V lost 4 bases and J lost 3, with 10 bases in between. The CDR3 covers 13 residues. CDR3 amino acids: CASSPLRYTEAFF. As DNA, the CDR3 is TGTGCCAGCAGCCCCCTCAGGTACACTGAAGCTTTCTTT. The whole variable domain, remainder taken from reference TRBV5-6 and TRBJ1-1, is DAGVTQSPTHLIKTRGQQVTLRCSPKSGHDTVSWYQQALGQGPQFIFQYYEEEERQRGNFPDRFSGHQFPNYSSELNVNALLLGDSALYLCASSPLRYTEAFFGQGTRLTVV.

This clone appeared a single time. This sequence joins TRBV4-1 and TRBJ1-1; 7 bases line up with TRBD1. The ends lost 4 bases at V and 1 base at J; junction bases unmatched: 3. Germline loops: CDR1 MGHRA, CDR2 YSYEKL. CDR3 size: 14 residues. The CDR3 spells CASSRGTANTEAFF. The CDR3 DNA sequence: TGCGCCAGCAGCCGGGGGACAGCGAACACTGAAGCTTTCTTT.

As to this clone: An end of the junction does not agree with germline; a read error may underlie this. The rearrangement links TRBV4-3 to TRBJ1-2; possible D gene TRBD1, 5 bases. This CDR3 comprises 15 residues. Germline CDR1 and CDR2: LGHNA and YSLEER. CDR3 loop: CASSQDGGIGYGYTF. Here the CDR3 DNA reads TGCGCCAGCAGTCAAGACGGGGGTATCGGCTATGGCTACACCTTC.

This chain joins TRBV28 and TRBJ2-5, with 7 positions matching TRBD2. The germline gives CDR1 MDHEN, CDR2 SYDVKM. This CDR3 is built from 13 residues. With V trimmed by 8 bases and J by 3 bases, 6 bases remained unmatched. CDR3 nucleotides: TGTGCCAGCTATCGGGGAGGGGAAGAGACCCAGTACTTC. This sequence encodes CASYRGGEETQYF.

Written as DNA, the CDR3 is TGTGCCACCAAGGGGCTCAGGAACACCGGGGAGCTGTTTTTT. This translates into CATKGLRNTGELFF. The chain recombines TRBV2 with TRBJ2-2; possibly TRBD1 for D (5 bases). Per the germline V gene, CDR1 is SNHLY and CDR2 is FYNNEI. The CDR3 sequence is 14 residues long. Trimming removed 10 bases at V and 1 base at J, with 13 bases between.

This chain uses TRBV5-6 with TRBJ1-1; 8 nucleotides match TRBD1. V gave up 4 bases and J gave up 7 bases; unmatched junction bases: 6. CDR3 length equals 13 residues. In germline, CDR1 is SGHDT, CDR2 YYEEEE. CDR3 residues: CASSQTGDNEAFF. The DNA for the CDR3 is TGTGCCAGCAGCCAGACAGGGGATAATGAAGCTTTCTTT.

V is TRBV25-1 and J is TRBJ1-4; 9 nucleotides match TRBD1. The length of the CDR3 is 15 residues. V lost 6 bases to trimming and J lost 0 bases; unmatched junction nucleotides: 2. Germline V CDR1 and CDR2: MGHDK, SYGVNS. CDR3: CASRRQGATNEKLFF. CDR3 in DNA: TGTGCCAGCAGGCGACAGGGGGCAACTAATGAAAAACTGTTTTTT.

In this sample, this clone turned up a few times. The genes are TRBV6-5 and TRBJ1-2; D gene uncertain. From germline, CDR1 is MNHEY and CDR2 SVGAGI. The CDR3 totals 14 residues. V lost 8 bases, J lost 4 bases, and 17 bases lay in between. In DNA, the CDR3 is TGTGCCAGCGGTCAATCAATGCTCAGCTATGGCTACACCTTC. Translating it yields CASGQSMLSYGYTF.

J is TRBJ2-1 and V is TRBV9; tentative D call: TRBD2 (5 bases). Germline CDR1 reads SGDLS; CDR2 reads YYNGEE. This CDR3 comprises 15 residues. The V gene lost 3 bases and the J gene lost 12 bases, with 22 bases spanning the gap. CDR3 sequence: CASSAPGISRMRQFF. CDR3 coding DNA: TGTGCCAGCAGCGCACCCGGGATATCTAGGATGCGGCAGTTCTTC.

The V and J genes are TRBV21-1 and TRBJ1-6; the D call of TRBD1 is as the table states it, not checked on the DNA. TRBV21-1 constitutes a pseudogene. The CDR3 spans 17 residues. The CDR3 region is CASNPRTGRLDNSPLHF. The CDR3 bases are TGTGCCAGCAACCCCCGGACAGGGCGTTTGGATAATTCACCCCTCCACTTT.

This sequence joins TRBV30 and TRBJ1-2; perhaps TRBD1 as D (6 bases). This CDR3 is built from 13 residues. The germline CDR1 and CDR2 sequences are GTSNPN and SVGIG (reference sequence). Trimming took off 4 bases at V and 6 bases at J, with 15 bases between the two ends. The CDR3 loop reads CAWTTGSRDGYTF. DNA of the CDR3: TGTGCCTGGACTACAGGGAGTAGAGATGGCTACACCTTC.

The chain is built from TRBV2 and TRBJ2-1; TRBD1 matches at 8 bases. The V gene's germline CDR1 is SNHLY and CDR2 FYNNEI. Losses at the gene ends were 2 bases for V and 12 bases for J; bases not matched to a gene: 12. The CDR3 is made up of 15 amino acids. CDR3 in DNA: TGTGCCAGCAGTGAACGGACAGGGCCCCTTCTAGGGCAGTTCTTC. Amino acids: CASSERTGPLLGQFF.

This clone was seen a few times. The chain combines TRBV11-2 with TRBJ1-5; 9 nucleotides line up with TRBD1. CDR1 and CDR2 (germline): SGHAT, FQNNGV. The V segment lost 0 bases and the J segment 3 bases; nucleotides outside the gene matches: 3. The CDR3 is made up of 16 amino acids. The CDR3 DNA follows: TGTGCCAGCAGCTTAGATGGGGACAGGGCCAATCAGCCCCAGCATTTT. This codes for CASSLDGDRANQPQHF.